The sample holds many counts of the clone carrying this TCR beta chain. Its antigen is not known. From germline, CDR1 is MNHNS and CDR2 SASEGT. The CDR3 covers 14 residues. Trimming left V 3 bases short and J 1 base short, with 9 bases between. This specimen belongs to a study of regulatory T cells in long-lasting Graves disease. Findings and limits, study-wide: Patients with persistent disease showed a bias toward TRBV28, TRBJ1-2 and TRBJ2-5.

The time point here: newly diagnosed GD, antithyroid drugs for less than 3 months. The TCR library used RNA extracted from PBMCs. Arm-PCR of CDR3 regions and iRepertoire HTBI primers were the basis on which TCR beta libraries were built. TCRdb independently ran MiXCR on the multiplex PCR reads; one entry per CDR3 protein. The table records 360,000 or so distinct CDR3 sequences, roughly 17% of them present only once. These data were likewise used in another study, on T cells in Graves' hyperthyroidism and ophthalmopathy.

This material consisted of peripheral blood mononuclear cells (PBMCs), taken at new diagnosis, from a patient treated with antithyroid drugs. This TCR was recovered from a man in his forties or fifties with Graves disease. The chain uses TRBV6-1 and TRBJ2-5; D possibly corresponds to TRBD2 (6 bases). The CDR3 bases are TGTGCCAGCAGTGATTGGGGGGTCCAAGAGACCCAGTACTTC. Protein sequence: CASSDWGVQETQYF.